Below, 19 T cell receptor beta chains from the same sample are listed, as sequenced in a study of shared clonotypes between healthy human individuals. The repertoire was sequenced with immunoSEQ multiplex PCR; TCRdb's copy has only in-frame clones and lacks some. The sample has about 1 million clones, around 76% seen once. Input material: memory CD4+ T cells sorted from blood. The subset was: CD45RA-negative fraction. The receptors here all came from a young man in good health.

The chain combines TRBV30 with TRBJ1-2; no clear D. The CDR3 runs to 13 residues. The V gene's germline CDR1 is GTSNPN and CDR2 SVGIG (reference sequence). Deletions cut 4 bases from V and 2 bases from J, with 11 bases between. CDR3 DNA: TGTGCCTGGAACCCGGGCGCGAACTATGGCTACACCTTC. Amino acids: CAWNPGANYGYTF.

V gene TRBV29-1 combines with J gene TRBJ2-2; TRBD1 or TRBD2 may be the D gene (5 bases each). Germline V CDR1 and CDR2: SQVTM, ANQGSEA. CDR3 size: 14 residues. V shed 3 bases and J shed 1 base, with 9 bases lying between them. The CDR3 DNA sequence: TGCAGCGTTGATTTGGGACGGAACACCGGGGAGCTGTTTTTT. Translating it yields CSVDLGRNTGELFF.

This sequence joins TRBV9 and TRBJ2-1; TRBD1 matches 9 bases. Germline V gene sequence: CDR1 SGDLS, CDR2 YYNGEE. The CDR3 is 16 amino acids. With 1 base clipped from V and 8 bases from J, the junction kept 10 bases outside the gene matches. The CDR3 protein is CASSVSTGGATDEQFF. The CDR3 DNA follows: TGTGCCAGCAGCGTATCTACAGGGGGCGCCACGGATGAGCAGTTCTTC.

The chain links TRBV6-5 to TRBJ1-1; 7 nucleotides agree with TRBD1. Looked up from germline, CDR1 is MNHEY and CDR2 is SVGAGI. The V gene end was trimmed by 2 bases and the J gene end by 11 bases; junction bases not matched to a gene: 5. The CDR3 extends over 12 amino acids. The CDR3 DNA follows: TGTGCCAGCAGTTACCAGACAGGGAGGGCTTTCTTT. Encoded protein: CASSYQTGRAFF.

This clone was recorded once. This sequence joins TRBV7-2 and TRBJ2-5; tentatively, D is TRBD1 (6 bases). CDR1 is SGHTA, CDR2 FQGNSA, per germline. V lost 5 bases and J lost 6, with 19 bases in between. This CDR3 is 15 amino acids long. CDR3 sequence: CASSDPGDFIQTQYF. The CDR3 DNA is TGTGCCAGCAGCGATCCAGGGGATTTCATACAGACCCAGTACTTC.

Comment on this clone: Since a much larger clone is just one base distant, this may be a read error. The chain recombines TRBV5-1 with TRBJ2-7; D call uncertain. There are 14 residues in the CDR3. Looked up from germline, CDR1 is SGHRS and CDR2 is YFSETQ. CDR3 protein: CASSLAPGNYEQCF. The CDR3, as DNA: TGCGCCAGCAGCTTGGCGCCTGGGAACTACGAGCAGTGCTTC.

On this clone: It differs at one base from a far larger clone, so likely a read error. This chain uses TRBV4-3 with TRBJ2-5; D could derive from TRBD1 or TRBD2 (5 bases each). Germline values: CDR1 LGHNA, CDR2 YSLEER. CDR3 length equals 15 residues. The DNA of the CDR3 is TGCGTCAGCAGCCAAAAAAAGGGACGAGGAGAGACCCAGTACTTC. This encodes CVSSQKKGRGETQYF.

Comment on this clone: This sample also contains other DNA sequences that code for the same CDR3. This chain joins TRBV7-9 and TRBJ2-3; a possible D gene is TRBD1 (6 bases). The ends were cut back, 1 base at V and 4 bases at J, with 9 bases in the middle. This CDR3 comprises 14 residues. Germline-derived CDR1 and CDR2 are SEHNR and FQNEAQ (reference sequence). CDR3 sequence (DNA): TGTGCCAGCAGCTTAGGGTCAGGGGCAGATACGCAGTATTTT. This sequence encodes CASSLGSGADTQYF.

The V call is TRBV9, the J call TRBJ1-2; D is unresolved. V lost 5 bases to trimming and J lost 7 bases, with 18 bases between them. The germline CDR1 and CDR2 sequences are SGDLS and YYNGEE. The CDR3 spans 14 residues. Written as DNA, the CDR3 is TGTGCCAGCAGGCCTAGCGGGCTCCCCGGTGGCTACACCTTC. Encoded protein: CASRPSGLPGGYTF.

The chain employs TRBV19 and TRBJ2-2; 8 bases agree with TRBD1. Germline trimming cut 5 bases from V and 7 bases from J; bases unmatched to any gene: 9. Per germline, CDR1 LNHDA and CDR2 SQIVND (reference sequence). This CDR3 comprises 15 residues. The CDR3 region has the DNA TGTGCCAGTAGTGCTCGGACAGGGCTGGTCGGGGAGCTGTTTTTT. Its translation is CASSARTGLVGELFF.

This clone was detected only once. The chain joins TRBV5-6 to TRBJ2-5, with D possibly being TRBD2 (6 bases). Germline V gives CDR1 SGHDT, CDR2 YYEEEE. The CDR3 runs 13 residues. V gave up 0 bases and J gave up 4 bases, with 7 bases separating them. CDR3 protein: CASSLGRGETQYF. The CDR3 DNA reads TGTGCCAGCAGCTTGGGGAGGGGAGAGACCCAGTACTTC.

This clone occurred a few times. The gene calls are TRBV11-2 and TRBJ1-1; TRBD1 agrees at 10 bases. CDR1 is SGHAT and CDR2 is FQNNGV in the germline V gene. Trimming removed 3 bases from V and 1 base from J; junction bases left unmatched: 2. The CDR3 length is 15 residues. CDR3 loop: CASSLTGGWNTEAFF. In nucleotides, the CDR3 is TGTGCCAGCAGCTTGACAGGGGGCTGGAACACTGAAGCTTTCTTT.

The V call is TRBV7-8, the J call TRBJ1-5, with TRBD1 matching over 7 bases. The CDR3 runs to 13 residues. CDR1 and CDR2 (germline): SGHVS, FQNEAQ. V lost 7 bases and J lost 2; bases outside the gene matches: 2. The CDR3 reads CASTQGGNQPQHF. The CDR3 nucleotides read TGTGCCAGCACCCAGGGGGGCAATCAGCCCCAGCATTTT.

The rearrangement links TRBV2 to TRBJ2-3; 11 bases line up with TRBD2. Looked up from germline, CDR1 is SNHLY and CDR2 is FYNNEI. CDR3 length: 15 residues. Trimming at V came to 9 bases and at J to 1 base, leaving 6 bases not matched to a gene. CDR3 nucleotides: TGTGCCAGTACGAAACTAGCGGGGGGCACAGATACGCAGTATTTT. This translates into CASTKLAGGTDTQYF.

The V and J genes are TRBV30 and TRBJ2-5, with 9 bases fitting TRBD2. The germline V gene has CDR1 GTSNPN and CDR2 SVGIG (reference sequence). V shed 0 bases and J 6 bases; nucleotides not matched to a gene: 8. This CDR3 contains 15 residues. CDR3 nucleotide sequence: TGTGCCTGGAGTGTACTTGGCGGGGGGGCGCAGACCCAGTACTTC. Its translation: CAWSVLGGGAQTQYF.

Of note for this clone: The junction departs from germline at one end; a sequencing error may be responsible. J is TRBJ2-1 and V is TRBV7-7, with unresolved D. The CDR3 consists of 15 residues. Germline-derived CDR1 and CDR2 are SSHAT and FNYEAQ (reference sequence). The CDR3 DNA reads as TGTGCTAGCAGCCCCGATCCAGGACCCCTTAATGAGCAGTTCTTC. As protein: CASSPDPGPLNEQFF.

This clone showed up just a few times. This CDR3 is CASSTRPVGNTEAFF. The DNA of the CDR3 is TGTGCCAGCAGTACACGACCCGTAGGGAACACTGAAGCTTTCTTT. The V call is TRBV6-5, the J call TRBJ1-1, with no clear D. This CDR3 comprises 15 residues. V was cut by 5 bases and J by 1 base, with 14 bases left in between. CDR1 MNHEY and CDR2 SVGAGI come from the germline V gene.

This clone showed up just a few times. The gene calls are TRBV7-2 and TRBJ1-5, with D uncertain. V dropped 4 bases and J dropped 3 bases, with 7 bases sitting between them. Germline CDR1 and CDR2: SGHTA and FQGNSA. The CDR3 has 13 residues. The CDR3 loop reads CASSSSTNQPQHF. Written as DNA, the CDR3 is TGTGCCAGCAGCTCGTCGACCAATCAGCCCCAGCATTTT.

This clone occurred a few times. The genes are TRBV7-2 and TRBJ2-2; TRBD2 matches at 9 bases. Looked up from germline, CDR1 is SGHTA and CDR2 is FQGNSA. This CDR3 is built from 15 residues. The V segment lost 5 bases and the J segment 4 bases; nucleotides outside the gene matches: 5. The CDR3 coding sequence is TGTGCCAGCAGCCCAGGACTAGCGATCACCGGGGAGCTGTTTTTT. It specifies CASSPGLAITGELFF. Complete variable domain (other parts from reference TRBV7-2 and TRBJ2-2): GAGVSQSPSNKVTEKGKDVELRCDPISGHTALYWYRQSLGQGLEFLIYFQGNSAPDKSGLPSDRFSAERTGGSVSTLTIQRTQQEDSAVYLCASSPGLAITGELFFGEGSRLTVL.